The rows below give T cell receptor beta chains drawn from one sample of a study of OX40 agonist ivuxolimab in advanced cancers. Data came from immunoSEQ multiplex PCR; TCRdb stores just in-frame clones and leaves some out. The table lists tens of thousands of clones, 85% to 90% of them singletons, with around 1.6% in the top ten. The material sequenced was CD4+ or CD8+ T cells sorted from blood, taken in a trial of the OX40 agonist ivuxolimab. All receptors derive from an adult with an advanced solid tumor such as melanoma, head and neck, liver or kidney cancer. Both conserved end residues are trimmed from each CDR3. Fields, in order: clone size, V gene, CDR3 protein. Clone size appears in some rows only: once, few, many, or a class for an expanded clone.

size: .
V: TRBV7-2
CDR3: ASSLAGPLYNSPLH

size: .
V: TRBV6-1
CDR3: ASSENRGLGNTIY

size: .
V: TRBV29-1
CDR3: SASLGGNQPQH

size: .
V: TRBV10-3
CDR3: AISSGTMVYEQY

size: .
V: TRBV7-2
CDR3: ASSPTSGSEKTQY

size: .
V: TRBV6-4
CDR3: ASQRSGREKLF

size: .
V: TRBV7-8
CDR3: ASSSSGPPY

size: .
V: TRBV23-1
CDR3: ASTPPLETSISDTQY

size: .
V: TRBV11-2
CDR3: ASSQDSHEAF

size: .
V: TRBV7-9
CDR3: ASSLGTGIQETQY

size: once
V: TRBV6-5
CDR3: ATLSGGPYNEQF

size: .
V: TRBV11-2
CDR3: ASSLRTETNEQF

size: once
V: TRBV11-3
CDR3: ASSLGEEYEQY

size: once
V: TRBV9
CDR3: ASNPRGGLGNTIY

size: once
V: TRBV6-5
CDR3: ASSGLANYEQY

size: once
V: TRBV18
CDR3: ASSAASGSLKYNEQF

size: once
V: TRBV19
CDR3: ASSPTGAGGPKGYEQY

size: .
V: TRBV19
CDR3: ASSIVPVNQPQH

size: .
V: TRBV7-9
CDR3: ASSPVGGAYEQY

size: .
V: TRBV7-7
CDR3: ASSLEPGSGNTIY

size: .
V: TRBV2
CDR3: ASKGLAREQF

size: .
V: TRBV7-2
CDR3: ASSLDTQY

size: once
V: TRBV7-2
CDR3: ASSFRDRTYEQY